This entry describes one T cell receptor beta chain. Its antigen is still unknown. These data originate in a study of cytomegalovirus exposure and HLA in healthy donors. Study conclusions and caveats: The likely origin of a cluster of highly shared sequence variants was a sequencing artifact.

The PCR contained 60 Vbeta and 13 Jbeta primers. TCRdb's copy holds only in-frame clones and misses some; the assay was immunoSEQ multiplex PCR. This table holds roughly 120,000 clones, 80% found once. Germline V CDR1 and CDR2: LNHDA, SQIVND (reference sequence). Unmatched junction bases numbered 11, after V lost 9 bases and J lost 10 bases. The CDR3 spans 15 residues. This chain connects TRBV19 to TRBJ2-1; TRBD2 agrees at 14 bases. This TCR derives from a male donor in good health and CMV-seronegative. Sample: PBMCs. The CDR3 DNA reads TGTGCCAGCTGTCCGGGACTAGCGGGAGTGGGGGAGCAGTTCTTC. Translated, it gives CASCPGLAGVGEQFF.